This T cell receptor beta chain derives from a study of tumor and adjacent non-tumor tissue in lung cancer. About the study: Stage I to III disease affected 10 men and roughly 5 women aged about 30 to 76. On average, productive TCRbeta reads reached roughly 3.9 million per sample. Regarding the study as a whole: In normal lung, the top 100 clones were significantly more dominant than in tumor.

RNA was extracted from bulk tissue without any cell sorting. This clonotype was counted ten times or more. Its cognate antigen is unknown. The library came from three nested PCR rounds adapted from ARM-PCR protocols. One entry per CDR3 protein, called by TCRdb with MiXCR from the multiplex PCR reads. The data show around 86,000 distinct CDR3 sequences, approximately 77% seen once. In germline, CDR1 is SGHDN, CDR2 FVKESK. The CDR3 consists of 12 residues. Trimming cost V 2 bases and J 6 bases, with 6 bases left between them. This chain uses TRBV14 with TRBJ2-3; D remains unclear. What was sequenced was lung tumor tissue. This TCR came from a woman in her thirties or forties with non-small cell lung cancer. CDR3 sequence (DNA): TGTGCCAGCAGCCAATTAGGGGATACGCAGTATTTT. Translating it yields CASSQLGDTQYF.